This T cell receptor (beta chain) was recorded in a study of blood T cell repertoires in COVID-19. Study summary: COVID-19 samples collected from the United States, Italy and Spain covered acute and convalescent phases. T cells, B-cell-depleted T cells, or PBMCs supplied cDNA or gDNA.

Authors' processing steps: Amplification of reference gene primers provided the estimated nucleated cell counts. The method was immunoSEQ multiplex PCR; TCRdb's version includes in-frame clones alone and lacks a portion of them. Clone size and the V and J calls come from that table; the DNA yielded D and trimming. The sample carries under 20,000 clones, about 87% recorded once. CDR1 is MNHEY and CDR2 is SMNVEV in the germline V gene (reference sequence). V gave up 4 bases and J gave up 4 bases, with 13 bases separating them. The length of the CDR3 is 14 residues. Sequencing was performed on peripheral blood. The gene calls are TRBV27 and TRBJ1-1; D is ambiguous. The receptor's source is a human donor in a cohort sampled during active COVID-19. The CDR3 region has the DNA TGTGCCAGCAGTTCAATGCGGGGAGGCACTGAAGCTTTCTTT. Amino acid sequence: CASSSMRGGTEAFF.